These 26 T cell receptor beta chains were all obtained from the same sample, sequenced in a study of CXCR3-negative and CXCR3-positive naive CD8 T cells. The TRB libraries of cDNA were built by UMI-labeled 5' RACE. TCRdb reanalyzed the 5' RACE reads, giving one entry per CDR3 protein sequence and no DNA. Its table records about 60,000 distinct CDR3 sequences. Study-wide results and caveats: TRB CDR3 hydrophobicity was greater in CXCR3-positive naive cells than in CXCR3-negative naive cells.

Their target antigens are unknown. The sample was naive CXCR3+ CD8+ T cells from blood. As for subset: CD45RO-CCR7+CD27+CD95- naive CD8+ T cells expressing CXCR3 (TNR3+). The receptor source for this set is a human donor in good health. Some clones in this sample may be carry-over from other donors' samples.

This chain connects TRBV7-9 to TRBJ1-1. CDR1 is SEHNR and CDR2 is FQNEAQ in the germline V gene (reference sequence). The CDR3 runs to 13 residues. CDR3 loop: CASSLSGLLDAFF.

This chain joins TRBV27 and TRBJ2-5. Germline V gene sequence: CDR1 MNHEY, CDR2 SMNVEV (reference sequence). The CDR3 has 14 residues. The CDR3 loop reads CASSLLQNQETQYF.

The chain couples TRBV7-9 to TRBJ2-2; TCRdb reports TRBD1, a call that lacks DNA to check it against. Germline V lookup: CDR1 SEHNR, CDR2 FQNEAQ (reference sequence). The CDR3 totals 16 residues. The CDR3: CARSLGGTGHTGELFF.

The chain has TRBV29-1 and TRBJ2-7; TCRdb reports TRBD1, a call that lacks DNA to check it against. Germline CDR1 and CDR2: SQVTM and ANQGSEA. The CDR3 sequence is 15 residues long. CDR3 region: CSVDANGQGAYEHYF.

The chain employs TRBV9 and TRBJ1-1; no DNA is available, so the TRBD1 call from TCRdb remains unchecked. The CDR3 spans 16 residues. Germline CDR1 reads SGDLS; CDR2 reads YYNGEE. The CDR3 loop reads CASSALGQGPNTEAFF.

The J gene is TRBJ1-2, the V gene TRBV29-1. Germline loops: CDR1 SQVTM, CDR2 ANQGSEA. The CDR3 length is 11 residues. CDR3: CSVRDWIGYTF.

J is TRBJ2-7 and V is TRBV5-6. This CDR3 contains 12 residues. Germline V gene lookup returns CDR1 SGHDT and CDR2 YYEEEE. CDR3 sequence: CASRSGLYEQYF.

The chain employs TRBV4-3 and TRBJ2-1; checking the TCRdb D call of TRBD1 is not possible without DNA. The CDR3 has 15 amino acids. CDR1 and CDR2 from the germline V gene are LGHNA and YSLEER. The chain's CDR3 is CASSQDWQGSNEQFF.

The J gene is TRBJ1-1, the V gene TRBV28; checking the TCRdb D call of TRBD1 is not possible without DNA. The CDR3 is 16 amino acids. Per germline, CDR1 MDHEN and CDR2 SYDVKM. The CDR3 sequence is CASSSRLGQGDVEAFF.

The chain employs TRBV5-1 and TRBJ2-3; TCRdb selects TRBD2, and the lack of DNA leaves this call unchecked. CDR1 is SGHRS, CDR2 YFSETQ, per germline. The CDR3 spans 13 residues. CDR3 loop: CATAAGNTDTQYF.

J is TRBJ1-4 and V is TRBV18; TCRdb indicates TRBD1, and absent DNA this call remains unverified. The CDR3 covers 15 residues. CDR1 and CDR2 from the germline V gene are KGHSH and LQKENI. The CDR3 here is CASSLNRGTDEKLFF.

The chain uses TRBV15 and TRBJ1-1; TCRdb's assignment of TRBD1 cannot be checked, as there is no DNA. Germline CDR1 and CDR2: LNHNV and YYDKDF (reference sequence). The CDR3 totals 15 residues. The CDR3 loop is CATSRLARGAAEAFF.

V usage is TRBV27 and J usage is TRBJ2-7; TCRdb gives TRBD1 as the D gene, but with no DNA this cannot be confirmed. The CDR3 totals 15 residues. Germline V gene sequence: CDR1 MNHEY, CDR2 SMNVEV (reference sequence). CDR3 in amino acids: CASSPRDRVSYEQYF.

This sequence joins TRBV6-6 and TRBJ2-7. The CDR3 has 15 amino acids. CDR1 and CDR2 (germline): MNHNY, SVGAGI (reference sequence). CDR3 residues: CASSLLQTVTYEQYF.

The rearrangement joins TRBV10-2 to TRBJ1-5; the TCRdb call, TRBD1, lacks DNA for checking. Germline V gene sequence: CDR1 WSHSY, CDR2 SAAADI. The CDR3 length is 16 residues. The CDR3 here is CASSESPGNSNQPQHF.

The chain carries TRBV6-6 and TRBJ1-5; the D call of TRBD1 rests on TCRdb alone, since no DNA is present to check it. The germline V gene has CDR1 MNHNY and CDR2 SVGAGI (reference sequence). The CDR3 has 13 amino acids. Here the CDR3 reads CASILGGNQPQHF.

The chain couples TRBV7-9 to TRBJ1-2; checking the TCRdb D call of TRBD1 is not possible without DNA. The CDR3 is 13 amino acids. CDR1 is SEHNR, CDR2 FQNEAQ, per germline (reference sequence). CDR3 sequence: CASSLGGNYGYTF.

V usage is TRBV9 and J usage is TRBJ1-2; no DNA is available, so the TRBD1 call from TCRdb remains unchecked. Germline-derived CDR1 and CDR2 are SGDLS and YYNGEE. The length of the CDR3 is 15 residues. This CDR3 is CASSVVGGAGYGYTF.

The chain recombines TRBV7-6 with TRBJ2-7; TCRdb's assignment of TRBD1 cannot be checked, as there is no DNA. The CDR3 runs to 13 residues. Per the germline V gene, CDR1 is SGHVS and CDR2 is FNYEAQ. The CDR3 protein is CASSPPDGYEQYF.

This CDR3 is CASSPLRDQETQYF. The genes are TRBV7-9 and TRBJ2-5. Germline assignment: CDR1 SEHNR and CDR2 FQNEAQ (reference sequence). The CDR3 covers 14 residues.

This chain joins TRBV19 and TRBJ2-1; there is no DNA to check the TCRdb D call of TRBD1. The length of the CDR3 is 15 residues. Germline CDR1 is LNHDA and CDR2 is SQIVND (reference sequence). This chain's CDR3 is CASSMWGTDYNEQFF.

J is TRBJ2-1 and V is TRBV28; TCRdb designates TRBD1, a call that cannot be tested without DNA. The CDR3 sequence is 15 residues long. CDR1 is MDHEN and CDR2 is SYDVKM in the germline V gene. The CDR3 sequence: CASSSRGGSYNEQFF. Full variable domain (remainder filled in from reference TRBV28 and TRBJ2-1): DVKVTQSSRYLVKRTGEKVFLECVQDMDHENMFWYRQDPGLGLRLIYFSYDVKMKEKGDIPEGYSVSREKKERFSLILESASTNQTSMYLCASSSRGGSYNEQFFGPGTRLTVL.

This chain links TRBV13 with TRBJ2-7; TCRdb calls TRBD2, which cannot be checked without DNA. This CDR3 has 16 amino acids. CDR1 and CDR2 from the germline V gene are PRHDT and FYEKMQ (reference sequence). The CDR3 here is CASRSGRGEFPYEQYF.

This chain uses TRBV7-2 with TRBJ1-5. Germline V lookup: CDR1 SGHTA, CDR2 FQGNSA. This CDR3 spans 17 amino acids. The CDR3 sequence is CASSLETVTNSNQPQHF.

The chain couples TRBV4-1 to TRBJ2-7; TCRdb reports TRBD1, a call that lacks DNA to check it against. In germline, CDR1 is MGHRA, CDR2 YSYEKL. The CDR3 covers 16 residues. CDR3 sequence reads: CASSQAWTGLLREQYF.

The CDR3 loop reads CASSQDRSGANVLTF. The chain uses TRBV3-2 and TRBJ2-6. TRBV3-2 is shown as a pseudogene. The CDR3 has 15 amino acids.